The rows below give T cell receptor beta chains drawn from one sample of a study of T-cell memory formation after mild COVID-19. TCRdb reprocessed the 5' RACE reads via MiXCR and lists one record per CDR3 protein. The repertoire holds about 260,000 distinct CDR3 sequences, over 15% seen once, with around 20% in the top ten. The material sequenced was PBMCs or a T cell subset sorted from them (not recorded which). Source of these receptors: a man aged 18-30 years who had mild COVID-19 (a few samples of this study predate the infection). Cell type and time point are not known. Both conserved end residues are trimmed from each CDR3. Fields, in order: V gene, J gene, CDR3 protein.

v_gene: TRBV7-2
j_gene: TRBJ1-2
CDR3aa: ASSLVPRTGRDGYT

v_gene: TRBV7-6
j_gene: TRBJ2-2
CDR3aa: ASSLNRPGELF

v_gene: TRBV5-4
j_gene: TRBJ2-3
CDR3aa: ASSLDVSTDTQY

v_gene: TRBV13
j_gene: TRBJ2-3
CDR3aa: ASSFSSTDTQY

v_gene: TRBV7-9
j_gene: TRBJ1-3
CDR3aa: ASRGQGAADTIY

v_gene: TRBV29-1
j_gene: TRBJ1-2
CDR3aa: SGGTGGDGYT

v_gene: TRBV7-9
j_gene: TRBJ2-2
CDR3aa: ASSSDYTGELF

v_gene: TRBV7-2
j_gene: TRBJ1-1
CDR3aa: ASSLVAVMNTEAF

v_gene: TRBV27
j_gene: TRBJ1-2
CDR3aa: ASSSGDSLKGGYT

v_gene: TRBV7-6
j_gene: TRBJ2-3
CDR3aa: ASSSTGSTDTQY